This TCR beta chain was found in a study of PD-1 blockade in classical Hodgkin lymphoma. Study observations and caveats: Reports described newly diagnosed patients as having lower baseline TCR diversity than healthy donors.

On this clone itself: Antigen specificity is unknown.

The time point is: cycle 4 day 1 (C4D1), after less than 7 weeks of nivolumab. After autologous stem cell transplantation all patients relapsed, and prior brentuximab vedotin exposure differed between cohorts. Through magnetic negative selection, CD8+ T cells were separated from PBMCs that had been thawed. The V end was cut by 7 bases, the J end by 1 base, with 17 bases between. The CDR3 length is 15 residues. Germline CDR1 is SGHAT and CDR2 is FQNNGV. Sequenced by immunoSEQ multiplex PCR; TCRdb stores in-frame clones only, minus some. This sample carries 9,500 to 10,000 clones, 70% to 80% of them seen once, and the ten largest clones take about a tenth.

The source is a human donor with classical Hodgkin lymphoma. The material was CD8+ T cells from blood, obtained before the fourth cycle of nivolumab. The chain has TRBV11-2 and TRBJ2-7, with D possibly being TRBD1 or TRBD2 (6 bases each). This CDR3 reads CASTLGGYGSYEQYF. The DNA for the CDR3 is TGTGCCAGCACCCTAGGGGGGTACGGGTCCTACGAGCAGTACTTC.